This T cell receptor beta chain was identified during a study of Graves' ophthalmopathy and Graves' hyperthyroidism (dated by TCRdb to between 2017 and 2018). Broadly, across the study: Peripheral blood was collected at initial diagnosis, prior to any treatment. TCR beta repertoire signatures were used to distinguish Graves' ophthalmopathy from Graves' hyperthyroidism and to predict progression to ophthalmopathy. In total, some 130 blood samples were TCR-sequenced: approximately 40 ophthalmopathy, around 75 hyperthyroidism and approximately 17 hyperthyroidism-to-ophthalmopathy patients. A discovery set of 100 patients (roughly 43 ophthalmopathy, about 59 stable hyperthyroidism) was enrolled to explore V-J signatures distinguishing ophthalmopathy from hyperthyroidism. An independent validation cohort comprised some 18 hyperthyroidism patients and roughly 15 patients who later progressed from hyperthyroidism to ophthalmopathy. T-cell repertoires of thyroid tissue and blood were compared in five or six hyperthyroidism patients. Once sampling was done, hyperthyroidism patients were given methimazole at a starting dose of 30 mg daily, while ophthalmopathy patients were given high-dose intravenous methylprednisolone. The roughly 91 discovery patients were randomly divided into training and test sets at a 7:3 ratio. Results the study describes overall, beyond this receptor: The 13-signature model separated ophthalmopathy from stable hyperthyroidism with approximately 90% sensitivity and around 84% specificity in cross-validation, and 80%/75% in the test set. Sample size was not predetermined statistically, and investigators were not blinded to group allocation. In validation, the model predicted ophthalmopathy progression with about 70% sensitivity and roughly 72% specificity; some 13 predicted patients were CT-confirmed with GO in a median of 6.5 months. Among expanded thyroid clonotypes with frequency above 0.001, most also showed up in blood, which suggests that blood repertoires may reflect the thyroid immune response.

According to the germline V gene, CDR1 reads SNHLY and CDR2 reads FYNNEI. Its CDR3 holds 13 amino acids, cysteine through phenylalanine. Solely the CDR3 DNA is kept, with 39 bases framed from the first base. Cut back by 6 bases and 4 bases, the V and J ends lie 9 bases apart. There are many counts of this clonotype. It has no known antigen specificity. Qualities for individual bases were not recorded, and no much larger clone is one base off. Hyperthyroidism was considered stable if no progression to ophthalmopathy occurred within 18 months of follow-up. Hyperthyroidism patients were newly diagnosed, with disease duration under 2 months, and aged 18 to 65 years. Patients with other autoimmune diseases, uncontrolled infections, pregnancy or lactation were excluded. Clinical symptoms, serum thyroxine, TRAb, thyroid ultrasound and orbital computed tomography formed the basis of the diagnosis. Ficoll-Paque density gradient centrifugation was used to isolate PBMCs from 10 ml of fresh peripheral blood. Total RNA was extracted using Trizol reagent, and RNA quality was checked on an Agilent 2100 Bioanalyzer.

For repertoire sequencing, TCR beta CDR3 regions were amplified from RNA transcripts. The first round of RT-PCR was done with HTBI primers and the Qiagen OneStep RT-PCR kit, and was followed by a second round of multiplex PCR, then size selection and purification. Sequencing of the libraries was carried out on an Illumina HiSeq2000 in paired-end mode with 100 bp reads. Per the source publication's procedure: SOAPnuke was used for read processing, and reads with adapters, uncalled bases, a mean Phred below 15, or no exact constant-primer or identifier match were discarded. High-quality paired reads were merged with COPE v1.2.5. Each unique nucleotide sequence was treated as a clonotype, and MiTCR v1.1 was used to align the clonotypes to the IMGT TRB V, D and J references. The analysis was limited to V-J combinations with a frequency above 0.0001, which together covered 99.2% of repertoires. For each V-J combination, a TCR clonal expansion and chaos score was defined as F50 clonal expansion divided by the chaos observed in the TCRdist matrix. Features were reduced by Welch's t-statistics and random forest to around 13 V-J combinations, which fed a naive Bayes classifier. The similarity between thyroid and blood repertoires was quantified using the Morisita-Horn index. TCRdb passed the public sequencing reads through fastp at Q25 and MiXCR, retaining productive beta sequences. Identical CDR3 proteins give one entry, which carries the most common genes and DNA. TCRdb, not the authors, supplied the V and J calls. A total of 500,000 to 700,000 distinct CDR3 sequences appear in this sample, approximately 22% of them only once. The top ten constitute approximately 7% of the sample.

The chain couples TRBV2 to TRBJ2-2, with the D gene not clear enough to name. Sequencing used peripheral blood. The sequence came from a woman aged 18-29 years with stable Graves' hyperthyroidism. Some clones in this sample may be carry-over from other donors' samples. Donor details come from another sample of the same person, matched by shared clones. The CDR3 reads as follows: CASRVDGTGELFF. The sequence in DNA is TGTGCCAGCAGAGTGGACGGCACCGGGGAGCTGTTTTTT.